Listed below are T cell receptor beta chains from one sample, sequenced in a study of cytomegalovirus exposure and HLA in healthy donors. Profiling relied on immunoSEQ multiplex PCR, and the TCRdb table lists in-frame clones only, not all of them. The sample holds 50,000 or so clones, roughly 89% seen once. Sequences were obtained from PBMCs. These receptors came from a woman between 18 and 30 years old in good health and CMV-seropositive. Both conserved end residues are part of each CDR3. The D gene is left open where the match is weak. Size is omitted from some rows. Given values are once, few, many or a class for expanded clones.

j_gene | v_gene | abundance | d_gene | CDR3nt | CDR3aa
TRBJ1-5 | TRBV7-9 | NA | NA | TGTGCCAGCAGCTTAGAGGGCAGGGGTTTCAATCAGCCCCAGCATTTT | CASSLEGRGFNQPQHF
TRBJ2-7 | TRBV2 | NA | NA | TGTGCCAGCAGTCTGGCCGCCTACGAGCAGTACTTC | CASSLAAYEQYF
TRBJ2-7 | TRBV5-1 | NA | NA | TGCGCCAGCAGTGGAGAGGGGGCCTACGAGCAGTACTTC | CASSGEGAYEQYF
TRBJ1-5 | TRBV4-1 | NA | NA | TGCGCCAGCAGCCAGGATAGGGCCCGGGGGACTCTCAATCAGCCCCAGCATTTT | CASSQDRARGTLNQPQHF
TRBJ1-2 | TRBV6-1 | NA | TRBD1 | TGTGCCAGCAGTGTAGCAGGGGGCCATGGCTACACCTTC | CASSVAGGHGYTF
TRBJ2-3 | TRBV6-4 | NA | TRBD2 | TGTGCCAGCAGTGAACACGGGGGGGCCTTGGATACGCAGTATTTT | CASSEHGGALDTQYF
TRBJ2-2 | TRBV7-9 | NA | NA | TGTGCCAGCAGCTTTGGAGGGTATGAATCCGGGGAGCTGTTTTTT | CASSFGGYESGELFF
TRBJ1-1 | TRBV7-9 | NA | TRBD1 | TGTGCCAGCAGCCTCTCGGGACAGTACACTGAAGCTTTCTTT | CASSLSGQYTEAFF
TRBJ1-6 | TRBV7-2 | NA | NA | TGTGCCAGCAGCGTTATTTTGGGCAATTCACCCCTCCACTTT | CASSVILGNSPLHF
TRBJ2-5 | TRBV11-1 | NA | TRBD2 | TGTGCCAGCAGCCTCATCCTTTGGGGGGGTTCGGAGACCCAGTACTTC | CASSLILWGGSETQYF
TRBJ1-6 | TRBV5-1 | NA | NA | TGCGCCAGCAGCTTGACAGCCGAATCACCCCTCCACTTT | CASSLTAESPLHF
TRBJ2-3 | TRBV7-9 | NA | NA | TGTGCCAGCAGTTCGAGGGCAGATACGCAGTATTTT | CASSSRADTQYF
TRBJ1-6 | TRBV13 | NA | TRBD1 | TGTGCCAGCAGCTCCTCGGGACAGGGGGCGTCCTATAATTCACCCCTCCACTTT | CASSSSGQGASYNSPLHF
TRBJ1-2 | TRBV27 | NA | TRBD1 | TGTGCCAGCAGTTTATCGTACAGGGGTGGGGAGATTGGCTACACCTTC | CASSLSYRGGEIGYTF
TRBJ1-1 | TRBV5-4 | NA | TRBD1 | TGTGCCAGCAGCTTGACAGGGGACGGCGCTGAAGCTTTCTTT | CASSLTGDGAEAFF
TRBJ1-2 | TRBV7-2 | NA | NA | TGTGCCAGCAGCTTAGCGCTGGGACTGGACTATGGCTACACCTTC | CASSLALGLDYGYTF
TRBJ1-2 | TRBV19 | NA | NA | TGTGCCAGTAGTAAGGCGGGATCAAACTATGGCTACACCTTC | CASSKAGSNYGYTF
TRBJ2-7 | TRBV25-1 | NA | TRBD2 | TGTGCCAGCAATAAGGGAGGGGAGCAGTACTTC | CASNKGGEQYF
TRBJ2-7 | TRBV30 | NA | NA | TGTGCCTGGAGTGGGCATCCCTCCTACGAGCAGTACTTC | CAWSGHPSYEQYF
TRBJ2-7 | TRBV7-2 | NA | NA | TGTGCCAGCAGCAGGGGCAGGGCCGGTCTCGAGCAGTACTTC | CASSRGRAGLEQYF
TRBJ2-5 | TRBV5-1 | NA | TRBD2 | TGCGCCAGCGAAAAGACTAGCGGGGGGGCTGCGGAGACCCAGTACTTC | CASEKTSGGAAETQYF
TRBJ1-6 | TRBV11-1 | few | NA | TGTGCCAGCAGCTTAGCGCCCGCGAATTCACCCCTCCACTTT | CASSLAPANSPLHF
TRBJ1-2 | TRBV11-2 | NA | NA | TGTGCCAGCAGCTTAGCCAGGTTTGGCAGGGATTATGGCTACACCTTC | CASSLARFGRDYGYTF